The following is a T cell receptor beta chain sequence with its context. The antigen is unknown. The limits of the CDR3 on the DNA are not certain, so only TCRdb's listed CDR3 is given. The data belong to a study of Ad26.COV2.S vaccination and SARS-CoV-2 variants. Study as a whole: Trial arm assignment for the donor was COV1001 Ad26.COV2.S. Intramuscular Ad26.COV2.S at 5x10^10 or 1x10^11 viral particles. Notes on the study in general: Overall T cell responses may have been underestimated by the analyses of TCR breadth and depth.

Treatment in this sample: some 20 received Ad26.COV2.S at low or high dose, single or two shots; roughly five received placebo; per-sample allocation not given. Vaccine and placebo recipients were sampled on day 63 after the first injection. An Ad26 vector expressing Wuhan-strain SARS-CoV-2 spike constituted the vaccine. Measured with immunoSEQ multiplex PCR; TCRdb has only the in-frame clones, and not every one. The sample lists roughly 300,000 clones, approximately 90% occurring once. The germline V gene has CDR1 LGHDT and CDR2 YNNKEL (reference sequence). The CDR3 has 14 amino acids, counting both end residues.

The receptor comes from a person between 18 and 59 years old who received the Ad26.COV2.S COVID-19 vaccine or a placebo. The J gene is TRBJ1-1, the V gene TRBV3-1 (or the pseudogene TRBV3-2); the table assigns TRBD1, which was not confirmed against the DNA. Sequenced material: peripheral blood, taken in a trial of Ad26.COV2.S vaccine versus placebo. The CDR3 here is CASSQVAGGAKSFF.